The present T cell receptor (beta chain) was sequenced within a study of T cell changes during pregnancy in multiple sclerosis. Produced via immunoSEQ multiplex PCR; TCRdb's table is partial and in-frame only. The top ten hold approximately 0.45% of the sample, which has about 130,000 clones, 96% seen once. The CDR3 length is 13 residues. Deletions cut 5 bases from V and 5 bases from J, with 12 bases between. CDR1 and CDR2 (germline): SEHNR, FQNEAQ (reference sequence). The chain is built from TRBV7-9 and TRBJ2-5; D gene unclear. The receptor comes from a female donor with multiple sclerosis, enrolled in a pregnancy study. Sample: peripheral blood, taken after pregnancy. The CDR3 loop is CASSRDNAETQYF. CDR3 in DNA: TGTGCCAGCAGCCGAGACAATGCGGAGACCCAGTACTTC.